The TCR beta chain described here comes from a study of T cells in Graves' hyperthyroidism and ophthalmopathy. Amplification of TCR beta CDR3 regions used RNA as the template. Initially, a first-round RT-PCR of the TCR CDR3 employed the HTBI primer set. MiXCR was run by TCRdb on the multiplex PCR reads, yielding one entry per CDR3 protein. Here the sample spans about 840,000 distinct CDR3 sequences, 38% being singletons. This clonotype was seen many times. Its matching antigen is unknown. Whole-study findings and limits: The blood repertoire included most of the expanded thyroid clonotypes above 0.001. A median 6.5 months before onset, the model predicted ophthalmopathy. Separating ophthalmopathy from stable hyperthyroidism was achieved by a 13 V-J model.

Clinicians diagnosed patients from clinical symptoms, serum thyroxine and TRAb, thyroid ultrasound and orbital computed tomography. V dropped 1 base and J dropped 3 bases, with 13 bases sitting between them. The CDR3 runs to 15 residues. Germline values: CDR1 SGHVS, CDR2 FNYEAQ. The origin of this receptor is a man aged 18 to 30 with Graves' hyperthyroidism. The chain links TRBV7-6 to TRBJ2-7, with unresolved D. Sequencing was carried out using blood. CDR3 protein: CASSLGVDVVYEQYF. CDR3 coding DNA: TGTGCCAGCAGCTTAGGGGTGGACGTAGTCTACGAGCAGTACTTC.